The clone carrying this T cell receptor (beta chain) turned up a few times. Its antigen remains unidentified. This record belongs to a study of beta chain features in type 1 diabetes. Broader study findings: When Type 1 diabetes patients were examined, their TCRB CDR3s proved moderately but significantly shorter in all four CD4+ subsets. Reduced insertions and increased deletions marked VDJ junctions in type 1 diabetes patients.

Each of the CD4+ naive, central memory, regulatory and stem cell-like memory populations was sorted via CD45RO/CCR7/CD25/CD127/CD95/CD27. Expressed TCRB transcripts were sequenced, since all the RNA that had been isolated was reverse transcribed. Sequenced by immunoSEQ multiplex PCR; TCRdb stores in-frame clones only, minus some. The table includes about 340,000 clones, over 7% detected once. The CDR3 has 13 amino acids. Trimming removed 1 base from V and 3 bases from J, with 6 bases in between. Per the germline V gene, CDR1 is SGHTA and CDR2 is FQGNSA. This rearrangement joins TRBV7-2 to TRBJ1-1; D gene unclear. The receptor was derived from a man aged 25 to 45 with type 1 diabetes. Specimen: central memory CD4+ T cells from blood. The CDR3: CASSLERDTEAFF. The CDR3 region has the DNA TGTGCCAGCAGCTTAGAAAGGGACACTGAAGCTTTCTTT.